A selection of T cell receptor beta chains follows, all from one sample in a study of cytomegalovirus exposure and HLA in healthy donors. Method: immunoSEQ multiplex PCR; TCRdb's copy keeps in-frame clones and lacks some. The sample includes about 120,000 clones, roughly four fifths seen only once; the top ten take roughly 3.1%. What was sequenced was PBMCs. These receptors were collected from a woman aged 25 to 39 in good health and CMV-seropositive. Each CDR3 is given with its conserved first and last residue. A D gene is named only where the DNA matches it firmly. For some rows the clone size is stated as once, few or many, or as a class when expanded; others skip it.

CDR3 length	J gene	clone size	D gene	V gene	CDR3 DNA	CDR3 protein
14	TRBJ1-6	NA	TRBD1	TRBV6-5	TGTGCCAGCACCCTCGGGACAGGGTCCTCACCCCTCCACTTT	CASTLGTGSSPLHF
16	TRBJ2-7	NA	NA	TRBV5-5	TGTGCCAGCAGCCCTGGGTGGCAGGGGCGATCCTACGAGCAGTACTTC	CASSPGWQGRSYEQYF
15	TRBJ2-7	NA	TRBD1	TRBV5-1	TGCGCCAGCAGCGTTAGGACAGGAAGCTTCTACGAGCAGTACTTC	CASSVRTGSFYEQYF
13	TRBJ2-5	once	NA	TRBV12-5	TGTGCTAGTGGTGTACAGGGTTCCGAGACCCAGTACTTC	CASGVQGSETQYF
17	TRBJ2-7	NA	NA	TRBV5-1	TGCGCCAGCAGCTTGGGAGGTTTGGGGGCAAGCTCCTACGAGCAGTACTTC	CASSLGGLGASSYEQYF
13	TRBJ2-2	NA	TRBD1	TRBV19	TGTGCCAGTAGTGCCACAGGGGCCGGGGAGCTGTTTTTT	CASSATGAGELFF
13	TRBJ1-1	NA	NA	TRBV29-1	TGCAGCTTAAGACAGGACCCTTCCACTGAAGCTTTCTTT	CSLRQDPSTEAFF
14	TRBJ2-5	NA	NA	TRBV15	TGTGCCACCAGCAGAAGGGGTGGCGCGGAGACCCAGTACTTC	CATSRRGGAETQYF
13	TRBJ2-7	NA	NA	TRBV10-3	TGTGCCATCAGTGAACCAGGGCAATACGAGCAGTACTTC	CAISEPGQYEQYF
15	TRBJ1-2	NA	TRBD1	TRBV27	TGTGCCAGCAGTTTTCATCCGACAGGGAGCTATGGCTACACCTTC	CASSFHPTGSYGYTF
16	TRBJ2-1	NA	TRBD1	TRBV2	TGTGCCAGCAGTGAACGGAGAGGGGGCTCGAAGAATGAGCAGTTCTTC	CASSERRGGSKNEQFF
18	TRBJ1-6	NA	NA	TRBV6-1	TGTGCCAGCAGTGACCCGGGGGGTCCGGGGTCCTATAATTCACCCCTCCACTTT	CASSDPGGPGSYNSPLHF
14	TRBJ1-4	NA	TRBD1	TRBV5-1	TGCGCCAGCAGCCGACAGGGGGCTGCTGAAAAACTGTTTTTT	CASSRQGAAEKLFF
19	TRBJ2-2	NA	NA	TRBV14	TGTGCCAGCAGCCGGAGACCCTTTCGGGACTCAAAAAGTACCGGGGAGCTGTTTTTT	CASSRRPFRDSKSTGELFF
14	TRBJ2-5	NA	NA	TRBV6-6	TGTGCCAGCAGTTCACAGGGTATCCAAGAGACCCAGTACTTC	CASSSQGIQETQYF
16	TRBJ2-5	NA	TRBD2	TRBV7-2	TGTGCCAGCAGCTGGGGAGTAGCGGGGGGGCCGGAGACCCAGTACTTC	CASSWGVAGGPETQYF
14	TRBJ1-1	NA	NA	TRBV4-2	TGTGCCAGCAGCCAAGATCGGGTACAGGGCCCAGCTTTCTTT	CASSQDRVQGPAFF
15	TRBJ2-2	few	NA	TRBV7-2	TGTGCCAGCAGCTTCCGGGGTCCGGGCACCGGGGAGCTGTTTTTT	CASSFRGPGTGELFF
14	TRBJ2-7	NA	NA	TRBV27	TGTGCCAGCAGTTTATTCGGGGGGCACTACGAGCAGTACTTC	CASSLFGGHYEQYF
15	TRBJ2-1	NA	NA	TRBV4-1	TGCGCCAGCAGCCAGCCCGGACAGTGGCGCAATGAGCAGTTCTTC	CASSQPGQWRNEQFF
14	TRBJ1-1	NA	TRBD1	TRBV4-3	TGCGCCAGCAGCCAAGATACAGGGGGCACTGGAGCTTTCTTT	CASSQDTGGTGAFF
14	TRBJ1-2	NA	TRBD1	TRBV28	TGTGCCAGCAAACCGACAGGGGCTTTTTCTGGCTACACCTTC	CASKPTGAFSGYTF
13	TRBJ1-5	NA	NA	TRBV6-4	TGTGCCAGCAGTGAGAGGGTCGAGGGGCCCCAGCATTTT	CASSERVEGPQHF
15	TRBJ1-6	few	NA	TRBV2	TGTGCCAGCAGGGTAGACAGAGAGTTTAATTCACCCCTCCACTTT	CASRVDREFNSPLHF
15	TRBJ1-4	medium-sized	NA	TRBV5-1	TGCGCCAGCAGCTGGCTGACGGGGACTAATGAAAAACTGTTTTTT	CASSWLTGTNEKLFF
15	TRBJ2-7	NA	TRBD1	TRBV2	TGTGCCAGCACCCGGGACAGTCAGCTGACCTACGAGCAGTACTTC	CASTRDSQLTYEQYF
13	TRBJ1-4	NA	NA	TRBV18	TGTGCCAGCTCATTGCGACAAAATGAAAAACTGTTTTTT	CASSLRQNEKLFF
16	TRBJ2-5	NA	NA	TRBV5-5	TGTGCCAGCAGCTTGGAGGGGGGGCTATGGGGAGAGACCCAGTACTTC	CASSLEGGLWGETQYF
15	TRBJ2-2	NA	NA	TRBV4-3	TGCGCCAGCAGCCAAGACAGGGTTTACACCGGGGAGCTGTTTTTT	CASSQDRVYTGELFF
17	TRBJ1-4	few	TRBD1	TRBV18	TGTGCCAGCTCATGGGATCAGGGGGCGACTACTAATGAAAAACTGTTTTTT	CASSWDQGATTNEKLFF
14	TRBJ2-5	NA	NA	TRBV5-5	TGTGCCAGCAGCCGGGCACAGGGAGAGGAGACCCAGTACTTC	CASSRAQGEETQYF
18	TRBJ2-7	NA	NA	TRBV2	TGTGCCAGCAGTGACTTTCCGCTTAGGAGGGGGGGCTCCTACGAGCAGTACTTC	CASSDFPLRRGGSYEQYF
13	TRBJ1-2	NA	NA	TRBV14	TGTGCCAGCAGCCAAAAACAGAACTATGGCTACACCTTC	CASSQKQNYGYTF
14	TRBJ2-2	NA	TRBD2	TRBV30	TGTGCCTGGAGTGTTGGACTAGTAATCGGGGAGCTGTTTTTT	CAWSVGLVIGELFF
14	TRBJ1-6	NA	TRBD1	TRBV27	TGTGCCAGCAATAGACAGGGCCCTAATTCACCCCTCCACTTT	CASNRQGPNSPLHF
19	TRBJ2-7	NA	TRBD2	TRBV9	TGTGCCAGCAGCGTAGGGGGGACTAGCGGGGGCCGTAGCTCCTACGAGCAGTACTTC	CASSVGGTSGGRSSYEQYF
14	TRBJ2-1	NA	NA	TRBV19	TGTGCCAGTAGTACCCAAGCGACCGACAATGAGCAGTTCTTC	CASSTQATDNEQFF
14	TRBJ2-7	NA	TRBD1	TRBV6-1	TGTGCCAGCAGCCGGGACAGACTGTTTTACGAGCAGTACTTC	CASSRDRLFYEQYF
13	TRBJ1-1	NA	NA	TRBV18	TGTGCCAGCTCCCCCCCGGTGCCCACTGAAGCTTTCTTT	CASSPPVPTEAFF
15	TRBJ1-6	NA	TRBD1	TRBV6-1	TGTGCCAGCAGTCAGGACAGGGGCAATAATTCACCCCTCCACTTT	CASSQDRGNNSPLHF
14	TRBJ1-2	NA	TRBD1	TRBV5-1	TGCGCCAGCAGCCCACCGGACAGGGTAGGTGGCTACACCTTC	CASSPPDRVGGYTF
11	TRBJ1-1	once	NA	TRBV20-1	TGCAGTGCCGGGGGGGGAGAGGAAGCTTTCTTT	CSAGGGEEAFF
13	TRBJ2-3	NA	NA	TRBV5-1	TGCGCCAGCAATCAGGGTCGAACAGATACGCAGTATTTT	CASNQGRTDTQYF
12	TRBJ1-1	medium-sized	TRBD1	TRBV6-4	TGTGCCAGCAGTGCCAGGACAGGGGTCGCTTTCTTT	CASSARTGVAFF
15	TRBJ2-1	NA	NA	TRBV7-9	TGTGCCAGCCGTCCCATACAGGAGACCCACAATGAGCAGTTCTTC	CASRPIQETHNEQFF
12	TRBJ1-2	NA	TRBD1	TRBV6-5	TGTGCCAGCGGACAGGGGCTTTATGGCTACACCTTC	CASGQGLYGYTF
16	TRBJ2-2	NA	NA	TRBV5-4	TGTGCCAGCAGCTTGGTGGAGGGGATGAGCACCGGGGAGCTGTTTTTT	CASSLVEGMSTGELFF
19	TRBJ2-3	NA	TRBD2	TRBV5-4	TGTGCCAGCAGCTTGGTTAGCGGGGGGATCTACCCTAGCACAGATACGCAGTATTTT	CASSLVSGGIYPSTDTQYF
16	TRBJ1-5	NA	NA	TRBV19	TGTGCCAGTAGTGGGAGTGGGGGGGGGCAAAGACAGCCCCAGCATTTT	CASSGSGGGQRQPQHF
13	TRBJ1-5	NA	NA	TRBV27	TGTGCCAGCAGTTTAGGAGTCAATCAGCCCCAGCATTTT	CASSLGVNQPQHF
16	TRBJ2-2	NA	NA	TRBV28	TGTGCCAGCAGTTTATTGCCCGGGGCGAACACCGGGGAGCTGTTTTTT	CASSLLPGANTGELFF